This T cell receptor (beta chain) was recorded in a study of blood T cell repertoires in COVID-19. As for the study in general: Whether acute or convalescent, the COVID-19 samples came from the United States, Italy and Spain. In each case, the material was cDNA or gDNA derived from T cells, B-cell-depleted T cells, or PBMCs.

The ends were cut back, 4 bases at V and 3 bases at J, with 13 bases in the middle. Germline CDR1 and CDR2: SGHNT and YYREEE (reference sequence). The CDR3 runs 14 residues. As processed by the authors: Amplification of reference gene primers was used by the study to estimate nucleated cell counts. Method: immunoSEQ multiplex PCR; TCRdb's copy keeps in-frame clones and lacks some. Clone size and V and J calls were adopted from that table, with D and trimming inferred from the DNA. In the table there are 100,000 to 150,000 clones, about 87% of which are singletons. The genes are TRBV5-4 and TRBJ1-2, with D hard to call. This TCR derives from a man between 45 and 60 years old with acute or convalescent COVID-19. Sequenced material: peripheral blood. The CDR3: CASSLHGRDYGYTF. Here the CDR3 DNA reads TGTGCCAGCAGCCTCCACGGGAGGGACTATGGCTACACCTTC.